The 15 T cell receptor beta chains given below trace back to one sample, sequenced in a study of cytomegalovirus exposure and HLA in healthy donors. Primers: 60 Vbeta forward and 13 Jbeta reverse. The method was immunoSEQ multiplex PCR; TCRdb's version includes in-frame clones alone and lacks a portion of them. In the table there are about 110,000 clones, roughly 78% of which are singletons. Specimen: PBMCs. The receptors originated from a woman aged 40 to 55 in good health and CMV-seronegative.

This clone showed up just a few times. This rearrangement joins TRBV5-1 to TRBJ1-4; D remains ambiguous. There are 15 residues in the CDR3. The germline CDR1 and CDR2 sequences are SGHRS and YFSETQ. V was cut by 2 bases and J by 2 bases, with 10 bases left in between. The CDR3 spells CASSLGGSTNEKLFF. CDR3 DNA: TGCGCCAGCAGCTTAGGCGGGTCCACTAATGAAAAACTGTTTTTT.

This clone came up a few times. The CDR3 DNA reads as TGTGCCATCAGTGGGGGGACAGGGGAAGGGATGGGTGCCTACGAGCAGTACTTC. It codes for CAISGGTGEGMGAYEQYF. V is TRBV10-3 and J is TRBJ2-7, with 10 bases lining up with TRBD1. The ends lost 4 bases at V and 2 bases at J; junction bases unmatched: 14. The CDR3 has 18 amino acids. Per the germline V gene, CDR1 is ENHRY and CDR2 is SYGVKD.

V usage is TRBV6-6 and J usage is TRBJ1-5; TRBD1 agrees at 8 bases. J lost 5 bases, V lost 2 bases, and 2 bases had no gene match. This CDR3 has 14 amino acids. Per the germline V gene, CDR1 is MNHNY and CDR2 is SVGAGI (reference sequence). CDR3 sequence: CASSYQTGDQPQHF. Written as DNA, the CDR3 is TGTGCCAGCAGTTACCAGACAGGGGATCAGCCCCAGCATTTT.

J is TRBJ1-1 and V is TRBV6-6; D is ambiguous. The germline V gene has CDR1 MNHNY and CDR2 SVGAGI (reference sequence). The CDR3 length is 14 residues. V lost 7 bases, J lost 5 bases, and 17 bases lay in between. This CDR3 reads CASTQRVSGTEAFF. The CDR3 region has the DNA TGTGCCAGCACCCAGAGGGTATCGGGAACTGAAGCTTTCTTT.

The chain has TRBV9 and TRBJ2-5, with a tentative D call TRBD2 (6 bases). The V gene's germline CDR1 is SGDLS and CDR2 YYNGEE. The V and J ends lost 0 bases and 6 bases respectively, with 9 bases between them. The CDR3 is 13 residues long. CDR3 amino acids: CASSVDGGKTQYF. CDR3 bases: TGTGCCAGCAGCGTAGACGGGGGTAAGACCCAGTACTTC. The whole variable domain, remainder taken from reference TRBV9 and TRBJ2-5, is DSGVTQTPKHLITATGQRVTLRCSPRSGDLSVYWYQQSLDQGLQFLIQYYNGEERAKGNILERFSAQQFPDLHSELNLSSLELGDSALYFCASSVDGGKTQYFGPGTRLLVL.

The chain links TRBV5-1 to TRBJ2-5; D not certain. The J call may not be correct, given that the DNA end is closer to TRBJ2-7. The CDR3 sequence is 14 residues long. The germline gives CDR1 SGHRS, CDR2 YFSETQ. In DNA form, the CDR3 reads TGCGCCAGCAGCTTGGGAAGCGCAACCTACGAGCAGTACTTC. This sequence encodes CASSLGSATYEQYF.

This clone has only a few counts. The chain carries TRBV5-1 and TRBJ2-2; D may be TRBD1 (5 bases). CDR1 SGHRS and CDR2 YFSETQ come from the germline V gene. The germline V and J ends were trimmed by 4 bases and 7 bases, with 8 bases remaining between them. The CDR3 covers 12 residues. The CDR3 bases are TGCGCCAGCAGCCCTAGGGGCGGGGAGCTGTTTTTT. It encodes CASSPRGGELFF.

This chain connects TRBV7-9 to TRBJ2-2; TRBD2 might be the D (8 bases). The germline CDR1 and CDR2 sequences are SEHNR and FQNEAQ (reference sequence). The CDR3 totals 16 residues. Trimming took 3 bases from V and 4 from J, leaving 15 bases between them. CDR3 protein: CASSFGRGRVTGELFF. The CDR3 nucleotides are TGTGCCAGCAGCTTCGGGAGGGGGCGCGTCACCGGGGAGCTGTTTTTT.

V gene TRBV6-6 combines with J gene TRBJ1-1, with a tentative D call TRBD1 (6 bases). The V and J ends lost 6 bases and 1 base respectively, with 18 bases between them. Per germline, CDR1 MNHNY and CDR2 SVGAGI (reference sequence). The CDR3 is made up of 16 amino acids. The CDR3 nucleotides read TGTGCCAGCAGATCCCTGGGCATCAGGGGGAACACTGAAGCTTTCTTT. It yields the protein CASRSLGIRGNTEAFF.

The V and J genes are TRBV28 and TRBJ1-4, with D possibly TRBD1 on 5 matching bases. CDR1 and CDR2 (germline): MDHEN, SYDVKM. This CDR3 contains 13 residues. Trimming took off 4 bases at V and 10 bases at J, with 13 bases between the two ends. The CDR3 loop reads CASSSPTAGKLFF. CDR3 DNA: TGTGCCAGCAGTTCGCCGACAGCCGGAAAACTGTTTTTT.

This chain joins TRBV7-8 and TRBJ1-4, with 9 bases aligning to TRBD1. The CDR3 spans 16 residues. Germline loops: CDR1 SGHVS, CDR2 FQNEAQ. J was trimmed by 7 bases and V by 2 bases; bases with no gene match: 8. CDR3 nucleotide sequence: TGTGCCAGCAGCTTAACTCAGACAGGGGGGGGTGAAAAACTGTTTTTT. The encoded protein is CASSLTQTGGGEKLFF.

The J gene is TRBJ2-7, the V gene TRBV2; unclear D gene. The germline V and J ends were trimmed by 8 bases and 3 bases, with 11 bases remaining between them. Germline V gene sequence: CDR1 SNHLY, CDR2 FYNNEI. The CDR3 extends over 12 amino acids. CDR3 coding DNA: TGTGCCAGCGGTAGAGAGAACTACGAGCAGTACTTC. Protein: CASGRENYEQYF.

This clone has more than one count but fewer than ten. V usage is TRBV6-5 and J usage is TRBJ2-3, with a tentative D call TRBD1 (6 bases). CDR3 size: 15 residues. The V gene lost 6 bases and the J gene lost 5 bases, with 18 bases spanning the gap. Germline assignment: CDR1 MNHEY and CDR2 SVGAGI. The CDR3 is CASSLSGRGRDTQYF. CDR3 DNA sequence: TGTGCCAGCAGCCTTTCGGGCAGGGGTCGAGATACGCAGTATTTT.

The chain joins TRBV7-2 to TRBJ1-5, with D possibly matching TRBD1 (5 bases). The CDR3 spans 13 residues. Germline CDR1 reads SGHTA; CDR2 reads FQGNSA. V lost 5 bases and J lost 7, with 12 bases in between. CDR3 in DNA: TGTGCCAGCAGCCTCGGACACCAGCAGCCCCAGCATTTT. This gives the protein CASSLGHQQPQHF.

The chain employs TRBV28 and TRBJ1-1; 7 bases match TRBD1. V trimming: 6 bases; J trimming: 3 bases; junction bases outside the gene matches: 10. Germline V lookup: CDR1 MDHEN, CDR2 SYDVKM. The CDR3 is 15 amino acids. CDR3 sequence: CASSPPGQVYTEAFF. CDR3 in DNA: TGTGCCAGCAGCCCTCCCGGACAGGTTTACACTGAAGCTTTCTTT.